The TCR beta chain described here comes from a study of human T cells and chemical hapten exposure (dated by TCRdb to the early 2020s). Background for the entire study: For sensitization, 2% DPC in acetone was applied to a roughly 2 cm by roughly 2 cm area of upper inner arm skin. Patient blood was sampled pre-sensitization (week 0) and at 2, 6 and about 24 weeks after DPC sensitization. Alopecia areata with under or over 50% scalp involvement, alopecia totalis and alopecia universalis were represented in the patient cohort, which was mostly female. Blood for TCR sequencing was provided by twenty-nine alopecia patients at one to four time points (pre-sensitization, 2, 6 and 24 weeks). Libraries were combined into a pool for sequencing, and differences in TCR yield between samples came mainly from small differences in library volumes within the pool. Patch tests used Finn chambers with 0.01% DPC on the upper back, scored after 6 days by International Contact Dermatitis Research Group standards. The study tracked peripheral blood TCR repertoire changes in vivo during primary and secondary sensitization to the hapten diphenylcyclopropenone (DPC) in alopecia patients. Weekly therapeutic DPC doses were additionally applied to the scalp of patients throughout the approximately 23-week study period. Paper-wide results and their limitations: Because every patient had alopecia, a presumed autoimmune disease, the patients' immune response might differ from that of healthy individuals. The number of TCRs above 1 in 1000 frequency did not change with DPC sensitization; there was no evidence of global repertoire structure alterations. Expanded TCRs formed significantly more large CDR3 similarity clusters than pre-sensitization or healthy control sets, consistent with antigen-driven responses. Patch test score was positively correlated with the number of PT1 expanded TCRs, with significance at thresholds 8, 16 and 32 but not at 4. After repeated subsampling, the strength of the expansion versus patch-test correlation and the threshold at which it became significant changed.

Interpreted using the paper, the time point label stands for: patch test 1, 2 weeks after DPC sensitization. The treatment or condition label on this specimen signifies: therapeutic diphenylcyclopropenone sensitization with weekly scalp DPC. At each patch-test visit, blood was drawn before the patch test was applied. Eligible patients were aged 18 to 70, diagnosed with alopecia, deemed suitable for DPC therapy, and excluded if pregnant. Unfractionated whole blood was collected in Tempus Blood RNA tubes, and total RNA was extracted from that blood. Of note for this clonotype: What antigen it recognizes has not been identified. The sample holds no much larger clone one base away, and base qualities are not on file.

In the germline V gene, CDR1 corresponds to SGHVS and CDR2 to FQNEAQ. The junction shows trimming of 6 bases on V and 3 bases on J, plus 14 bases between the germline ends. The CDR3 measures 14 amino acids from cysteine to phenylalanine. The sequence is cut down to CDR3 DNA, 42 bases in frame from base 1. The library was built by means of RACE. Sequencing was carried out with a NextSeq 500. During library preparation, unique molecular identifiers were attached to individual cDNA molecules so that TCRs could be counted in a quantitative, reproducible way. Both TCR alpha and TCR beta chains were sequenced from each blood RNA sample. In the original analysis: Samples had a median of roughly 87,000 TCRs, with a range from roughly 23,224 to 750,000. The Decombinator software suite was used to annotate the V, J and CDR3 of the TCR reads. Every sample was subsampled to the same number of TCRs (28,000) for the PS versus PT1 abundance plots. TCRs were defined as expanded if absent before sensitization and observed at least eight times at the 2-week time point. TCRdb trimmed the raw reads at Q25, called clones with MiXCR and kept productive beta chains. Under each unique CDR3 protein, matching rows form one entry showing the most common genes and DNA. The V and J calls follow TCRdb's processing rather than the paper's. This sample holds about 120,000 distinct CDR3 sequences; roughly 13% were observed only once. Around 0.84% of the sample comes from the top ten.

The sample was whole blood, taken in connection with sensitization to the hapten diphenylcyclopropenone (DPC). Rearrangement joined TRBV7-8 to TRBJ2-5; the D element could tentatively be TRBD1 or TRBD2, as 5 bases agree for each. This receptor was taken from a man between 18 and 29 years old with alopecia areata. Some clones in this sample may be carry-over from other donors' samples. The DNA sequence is TGTGCCAGCAGAATGAGGGGCAGAGAAGAGACCCAGTACTTC. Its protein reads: CASRMRGREETQYF.